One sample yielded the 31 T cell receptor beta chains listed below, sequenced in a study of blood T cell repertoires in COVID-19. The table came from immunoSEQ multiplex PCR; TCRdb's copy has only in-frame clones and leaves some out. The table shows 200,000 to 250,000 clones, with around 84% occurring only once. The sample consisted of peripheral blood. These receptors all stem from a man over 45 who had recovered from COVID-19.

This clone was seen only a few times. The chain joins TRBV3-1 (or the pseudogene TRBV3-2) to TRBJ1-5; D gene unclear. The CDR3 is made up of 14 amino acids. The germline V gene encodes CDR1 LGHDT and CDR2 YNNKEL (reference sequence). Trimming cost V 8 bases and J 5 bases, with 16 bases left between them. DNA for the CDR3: TGTGCCAGCGGACTCGGGCGCCTCGATCAGCCCCAGCATTTT. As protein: CASGLGRLDQPQHF.

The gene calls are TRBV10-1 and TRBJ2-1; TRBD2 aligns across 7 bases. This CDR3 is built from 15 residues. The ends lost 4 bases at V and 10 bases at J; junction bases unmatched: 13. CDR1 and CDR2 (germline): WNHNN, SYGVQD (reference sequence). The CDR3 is CASSVSLGRGREQFF. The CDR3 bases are TGCGCCAGCAGTGTTAGCTTAGGGAGGGGAAGGGAGCAGTTCTTC.

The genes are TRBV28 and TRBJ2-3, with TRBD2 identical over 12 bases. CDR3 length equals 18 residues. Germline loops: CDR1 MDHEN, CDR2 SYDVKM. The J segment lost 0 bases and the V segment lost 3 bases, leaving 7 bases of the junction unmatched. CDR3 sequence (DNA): TGTGCCAGCAGTTTCCTAGGCCTAGCGGGAGGGAGCACAGATACGCAGTATTTT. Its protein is CASSFLGLAGGSTDTQYF.

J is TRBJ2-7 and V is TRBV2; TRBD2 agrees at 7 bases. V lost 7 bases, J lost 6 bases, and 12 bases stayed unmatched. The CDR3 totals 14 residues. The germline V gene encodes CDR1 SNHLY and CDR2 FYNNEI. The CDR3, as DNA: TGTGCCAGCACCCAAGGGAGGGGCTCGGTCGAGCAGTACTTC. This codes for CASTQGRGSVEQYF.

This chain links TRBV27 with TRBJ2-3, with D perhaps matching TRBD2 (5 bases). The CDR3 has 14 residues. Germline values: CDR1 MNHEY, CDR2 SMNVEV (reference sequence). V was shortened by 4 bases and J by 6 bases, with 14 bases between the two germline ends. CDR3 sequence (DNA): TGTGCCAGCAGTTCCCGGGATCCAAGGGATACGCAGTATTTT. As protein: CASSSRDPRDTQYF.

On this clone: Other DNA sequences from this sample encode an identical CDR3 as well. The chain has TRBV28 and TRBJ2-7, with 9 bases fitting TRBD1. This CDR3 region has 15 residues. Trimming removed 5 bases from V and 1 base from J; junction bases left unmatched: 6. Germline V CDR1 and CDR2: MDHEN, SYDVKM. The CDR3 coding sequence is TGTGCCAGCAGTACCCGGGACAGGGCTTCCTACGAGCAGTACTTC. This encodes CASSTRDRASYEQYF.

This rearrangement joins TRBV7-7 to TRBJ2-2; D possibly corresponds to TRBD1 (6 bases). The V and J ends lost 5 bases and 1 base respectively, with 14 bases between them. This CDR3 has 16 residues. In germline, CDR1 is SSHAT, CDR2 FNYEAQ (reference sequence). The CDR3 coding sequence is TGTGCCAGCAGCACCGGGGCAGGGGTGAACACCGGGGAGCTGTTTTTT. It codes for CASSTGAGVNTGELFF.

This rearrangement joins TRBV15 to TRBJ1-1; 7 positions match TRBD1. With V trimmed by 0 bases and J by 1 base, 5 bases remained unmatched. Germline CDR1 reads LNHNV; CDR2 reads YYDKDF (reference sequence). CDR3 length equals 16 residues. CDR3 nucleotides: TGTGCCACCAGCAGAGACATTTGGACAGGGAACACTGAAGCTTTCTTT. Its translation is CATSRDIWTGNTEAFF.

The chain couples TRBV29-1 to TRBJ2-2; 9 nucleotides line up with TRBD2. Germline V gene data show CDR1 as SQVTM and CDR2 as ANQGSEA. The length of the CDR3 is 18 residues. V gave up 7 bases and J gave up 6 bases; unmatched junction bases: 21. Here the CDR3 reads CSARGAGGLVKVSGELFF. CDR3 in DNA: TGCAGCGCCCGGGGGGCGGGAGGGTTAGTAAAGGTTTCCGGGGAGCTGTTTTTT.

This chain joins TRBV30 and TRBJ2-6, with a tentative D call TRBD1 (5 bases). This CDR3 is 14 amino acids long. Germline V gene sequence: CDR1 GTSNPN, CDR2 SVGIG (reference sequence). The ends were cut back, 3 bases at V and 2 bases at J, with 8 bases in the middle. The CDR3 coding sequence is TGTGCCTGGAGCCAGGGTGCTGGGGCCAACGTCCTGACTTTC. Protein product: CAWSQGAGANVLTF.

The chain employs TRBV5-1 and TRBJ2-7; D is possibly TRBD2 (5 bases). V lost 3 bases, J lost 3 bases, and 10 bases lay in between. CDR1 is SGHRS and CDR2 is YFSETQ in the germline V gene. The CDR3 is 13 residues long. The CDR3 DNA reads TGCGCCAGCAGCTCAAACCGGGACTACGAGCAGTACTTC. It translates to CASSSNRDYEQYF.

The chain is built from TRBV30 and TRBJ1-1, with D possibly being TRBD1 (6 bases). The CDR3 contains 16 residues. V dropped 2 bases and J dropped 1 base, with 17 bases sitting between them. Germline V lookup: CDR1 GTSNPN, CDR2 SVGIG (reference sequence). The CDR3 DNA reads TGTGCCTGGAGTTTTGGTATATTGACAGGGAACACTGAAGCTTTCTTT. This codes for CAWSFGILTGNTEAFF.

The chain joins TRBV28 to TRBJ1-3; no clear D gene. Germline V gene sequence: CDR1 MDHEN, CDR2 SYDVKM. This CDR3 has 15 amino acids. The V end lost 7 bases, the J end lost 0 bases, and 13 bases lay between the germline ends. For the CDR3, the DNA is TGTGCCAGCAAAGTGTTGACTAGCTCTGGAAACACCATATATTTT. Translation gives CASKVLTSSGNTIYF.

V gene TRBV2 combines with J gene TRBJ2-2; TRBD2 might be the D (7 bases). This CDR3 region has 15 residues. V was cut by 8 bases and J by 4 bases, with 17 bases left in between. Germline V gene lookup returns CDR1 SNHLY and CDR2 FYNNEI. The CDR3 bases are TGTGCCAGCCACGGGGGGCAGGGGCGCACCGGGGAGCTGTTTTTT. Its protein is CASHGGQGRTGELFF.

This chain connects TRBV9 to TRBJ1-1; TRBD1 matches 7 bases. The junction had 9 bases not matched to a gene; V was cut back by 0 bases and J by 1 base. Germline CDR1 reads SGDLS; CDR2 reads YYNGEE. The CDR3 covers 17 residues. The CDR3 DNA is TGTGCCAGCAGCGTAGGTGGGACAGCTCTACCGAACACTGAAGCTTTCTTT. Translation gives CASSVGGTALPNTEAFF. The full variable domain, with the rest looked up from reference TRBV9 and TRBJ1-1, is DSGVTQTPKHLITATGQRVTLRCSPRSGDLSVYWYQQSLDQGLQFLIQYYNGEERAKGNILERFSAQQFPDLHSELNLSSLELGDSALYFCASSVGGTALPNTEAFFGQGTRLTVV.

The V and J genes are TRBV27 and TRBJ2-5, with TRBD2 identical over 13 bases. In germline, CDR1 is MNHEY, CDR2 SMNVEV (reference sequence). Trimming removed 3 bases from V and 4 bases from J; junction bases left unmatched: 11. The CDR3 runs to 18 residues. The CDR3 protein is CASSFRLAGGVRAETQYF. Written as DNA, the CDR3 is TGTGCCAGCAGTTTTCGACTAGCGGGAGGCGTAAGGGCAGAGACCCAGTACTTC.

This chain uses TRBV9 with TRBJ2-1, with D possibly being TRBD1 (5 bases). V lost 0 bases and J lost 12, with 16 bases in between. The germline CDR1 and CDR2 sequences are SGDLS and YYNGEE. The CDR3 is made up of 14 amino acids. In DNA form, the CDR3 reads TGTGCCAGCAGCGTAGGAGGTTTTCGTGACAGGCAGTTCTTC. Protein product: CASSVGGFRDRQFF.

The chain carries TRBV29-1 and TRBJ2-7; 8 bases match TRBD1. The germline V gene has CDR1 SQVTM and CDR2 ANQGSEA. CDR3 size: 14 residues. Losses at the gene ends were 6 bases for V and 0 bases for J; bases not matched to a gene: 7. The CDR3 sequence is CSVKKTGASYEQYF. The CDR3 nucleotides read TGCAGCGTCAAAAAGACAGGGGCCTCCTACGAGCAGTACTTC.

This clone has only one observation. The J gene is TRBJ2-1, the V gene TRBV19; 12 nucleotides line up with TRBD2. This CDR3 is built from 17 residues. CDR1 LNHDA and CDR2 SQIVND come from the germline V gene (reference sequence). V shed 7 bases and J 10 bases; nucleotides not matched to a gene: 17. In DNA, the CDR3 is TGTGCCAGTACCCCACCCAACCTAGCGGGAGGGCCTGGGGAGCAGTTCTTC. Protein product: CASTPPNLAGGPGEQFF.

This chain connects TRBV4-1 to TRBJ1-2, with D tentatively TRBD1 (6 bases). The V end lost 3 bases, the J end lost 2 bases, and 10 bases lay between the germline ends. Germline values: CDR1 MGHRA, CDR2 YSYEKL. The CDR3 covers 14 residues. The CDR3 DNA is TGCGCCAGCAGCCATCCCCAGGGGAACTATGGCTACACCTTC. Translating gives CASSHPQGNYGYTF.

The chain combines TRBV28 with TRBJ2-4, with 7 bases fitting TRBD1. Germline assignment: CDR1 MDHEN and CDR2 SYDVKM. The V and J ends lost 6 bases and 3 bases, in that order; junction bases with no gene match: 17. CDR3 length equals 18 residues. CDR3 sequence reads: CASSSSFYRGTGKNIQYF. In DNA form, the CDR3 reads TGTGCCAGCAGCTCCTCGTTTTACAGGGGAACGGGCAAAAACATTCAGTACTTC.

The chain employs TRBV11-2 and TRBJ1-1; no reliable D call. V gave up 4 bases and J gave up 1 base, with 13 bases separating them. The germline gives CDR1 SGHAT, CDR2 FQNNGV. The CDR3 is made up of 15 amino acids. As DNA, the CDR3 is TGTGCCAGCAGCTCCCTGTTAGTCGGGAACACTGAAGCTTTCTTT. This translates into CASSSLLVGNTEAFF.

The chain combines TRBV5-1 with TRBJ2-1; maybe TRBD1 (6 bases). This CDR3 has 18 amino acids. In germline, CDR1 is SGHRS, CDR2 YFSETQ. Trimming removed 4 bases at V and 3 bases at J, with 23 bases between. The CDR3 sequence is CASSRGNYLGTGYNEQFF. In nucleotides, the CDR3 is TGCGCCAGCAGCAGGGGGAATTACCTCGGAACCGGCTACAATGAGCAGTTCTTC.

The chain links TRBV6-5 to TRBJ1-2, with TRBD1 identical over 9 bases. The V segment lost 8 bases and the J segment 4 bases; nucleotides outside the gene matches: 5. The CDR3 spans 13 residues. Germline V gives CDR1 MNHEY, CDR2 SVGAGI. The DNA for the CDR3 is TGTGCCAGCTGGGACAGGGCACGCTATGGCTACACCTTC. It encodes CASWDRARYGYTF.

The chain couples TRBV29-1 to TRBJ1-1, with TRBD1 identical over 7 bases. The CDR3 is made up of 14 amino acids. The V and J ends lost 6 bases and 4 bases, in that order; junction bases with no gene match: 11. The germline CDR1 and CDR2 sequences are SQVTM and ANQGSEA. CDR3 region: CSVERNRGGTEAFF. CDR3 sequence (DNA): TGCAGCGTGGAGAGAAACAGGGGCGGCACTGAAGCTTTCTTT.

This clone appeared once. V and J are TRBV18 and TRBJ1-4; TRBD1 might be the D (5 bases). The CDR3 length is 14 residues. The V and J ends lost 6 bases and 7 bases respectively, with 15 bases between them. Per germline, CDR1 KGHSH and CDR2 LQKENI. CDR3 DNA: TGTGCCAGCTCCCCCGGGGGACCGGGTGAAAAACTGTTTTTT. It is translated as CASSPGGPGEKLFF.

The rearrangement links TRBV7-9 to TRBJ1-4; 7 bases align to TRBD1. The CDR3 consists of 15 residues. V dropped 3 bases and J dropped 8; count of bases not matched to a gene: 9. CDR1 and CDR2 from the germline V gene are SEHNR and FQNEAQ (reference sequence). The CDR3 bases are TGTGCCAGCAGCTTCGAAGGGGGCCCGAACGAAAAACTGTTTTTT. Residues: CASSFEGGPNEKLFF.

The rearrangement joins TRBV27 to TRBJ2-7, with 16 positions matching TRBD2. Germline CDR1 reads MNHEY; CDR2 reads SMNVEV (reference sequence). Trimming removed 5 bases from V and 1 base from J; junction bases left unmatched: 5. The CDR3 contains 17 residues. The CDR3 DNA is TGTGCCAGCAGTCCGGGACTAGCGGGAGGGCCTTCCTACGAGCAGTACTTC. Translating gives CASSPGLAGGPSYEQYF.

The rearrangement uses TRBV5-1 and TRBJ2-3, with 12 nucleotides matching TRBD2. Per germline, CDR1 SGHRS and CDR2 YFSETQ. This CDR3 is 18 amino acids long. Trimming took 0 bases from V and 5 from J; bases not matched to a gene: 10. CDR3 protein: CASSLALTSGRPGDTQYF. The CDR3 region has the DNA TGCGCCAGCAGCTTGGCCCTGACTAGCGGGAGACCGGGAGATACGCAGTATTTT.

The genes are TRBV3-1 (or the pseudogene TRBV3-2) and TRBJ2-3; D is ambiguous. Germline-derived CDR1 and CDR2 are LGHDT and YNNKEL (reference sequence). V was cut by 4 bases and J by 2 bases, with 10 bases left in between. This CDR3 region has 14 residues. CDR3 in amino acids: CASSRASSTDTQYF. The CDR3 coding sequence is TGTGCCAGCAGCCGGGCTTCCTCCACAGATACGCAGTATTTT.

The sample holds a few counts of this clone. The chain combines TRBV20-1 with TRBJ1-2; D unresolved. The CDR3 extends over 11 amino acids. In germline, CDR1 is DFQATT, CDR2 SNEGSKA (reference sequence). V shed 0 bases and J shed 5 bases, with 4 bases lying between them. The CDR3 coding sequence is TGCAGTGCTAGAGATCCATATGGCTACACCTTC. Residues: CSARDPYGYTF.